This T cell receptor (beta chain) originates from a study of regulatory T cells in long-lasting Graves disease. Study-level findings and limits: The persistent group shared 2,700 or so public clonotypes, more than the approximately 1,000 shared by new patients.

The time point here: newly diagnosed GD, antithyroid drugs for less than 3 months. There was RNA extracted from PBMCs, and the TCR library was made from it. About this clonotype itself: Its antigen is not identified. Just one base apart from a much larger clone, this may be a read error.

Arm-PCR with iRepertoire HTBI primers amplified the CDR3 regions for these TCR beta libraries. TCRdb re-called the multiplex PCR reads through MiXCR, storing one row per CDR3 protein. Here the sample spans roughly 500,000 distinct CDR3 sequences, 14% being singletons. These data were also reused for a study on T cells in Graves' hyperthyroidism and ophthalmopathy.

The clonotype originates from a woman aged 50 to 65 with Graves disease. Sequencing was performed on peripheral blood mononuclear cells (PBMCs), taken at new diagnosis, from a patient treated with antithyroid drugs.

CDR3 bases: TGCAGTGCCCGTCACACCGGGGGCTACGAGCAGTGCTTC. Translating gives CSARHTGGYEQCF. The chain links TRBV20-1 to TRBJ2-7; D possibly matches TRBD1 or TRBD2 (6 bases each). This CDR3 has 13 amino acids. Germline assignment: CDR1 DFQATT and CDR2 SNEGSKA (reference sequence).